This T cell receptor beta chain was found in a study of CD8 T cells in Susac syndrome. The overall study: At the time of blood draw, patients with Susac syndrome were therapy-naive, receiving corticosteroids, or receiving intravenous immunoglobulin alone.

Sequencing targeted TCR beta in T cells from blood (CD8+ and CD4+). After extraction with the RNeasy kit, 0.5 to 1 ug of the RNA was reverse transcribed using random hexamers. Multiplex immunoSEQ PCR targeted 54 Vbeta and 13 Jbeta TCR beta segments. One entry per CDR3 protein, called by TCRdb with MiXCR from the immunoSEQ multiplex PCR reads. The data hold under 200,000 distinct CDR3 sequences, with 94% observed a single time. The CDR3 covers 12 residues. Trimming left V 5 bases short and J 7 bases short, with 12 bases between. The V gene's germline CDR1 is LGHDT and CDR2 YNNKEL (reference sequence). The sequenced material came from CD4+ T cells from PBMCs. The clonotype originates from a human donor with Susac syndrome. The V gene is TRBV3-1, the J gene TRBJ2-7; no definite D call. This CDR3 is CASSSLGIEQYF. The CDR3 DNA is TGTGCCAGCAGCTCTCTAGGGATTGAGCAGTACTTC.